The 20 T cell receptor beta chains below come from one sample, sequenced in a study of CD8 T cells in Susac syndrome. RNA amounts of about 0.5 to 1 ug underwent reverse transcription with random hexamers. MiXCR, run by TCRdb on the immunoSEQ multiplex PCR reads, gives a single entry per CDR3 protein. Of 74,000 or so distinct CDR3 sequences detected, 93% appear once; the ten largest clones hold 0.5% to 0.65%. Sequenced sample: CD4+ T cells from PBMCs. All receptors come from a human donor with Susac syndrome.

This chain links TRBV7-9 with TRBJ2-5; 8 bases are shared with TRBD2. The CDR3 extends over 17 amino acids. J lost 2 bases, V lost 2 bases, and 10 bases had no gene match. Germline values: CDR1 SEHNR, CDR2 FQNEAQ (reference sequence). CDR3 nucleotides: TGTGCCAGCAGCTTACGGGATAGACGGGAGGGTCAAGAGACCCAGTACTTC. Amino acids: CASSLRDRREGQETQYF.

The V gene is TRBV7-9, the J gene TRBJ1-3; D might be TRBD1 (6 bases). This CDR3 region has 15 residues. The V gene's germline CDR1 is SEHNR and CDR2 FQNEAQ (reference sequence). The V end lost 5 bases, the J end lost 0 bases, and 11 bases lay between the germline ends. Here the CDR3 DNA reads TGTGCCAGCAGCAACCAGGGGAACTCTGGAAACACCATATATTTT. It encodes CASSNQGNSGNTIYF. The full variable domain, in which reference TRBV7-9 and TRBJ1-3 provide the parts outside the CDR3, is DTGVSQNPRHKITKRGQNVTFRCDPISEHNRLYWYRQTLGQGPEFLTYFQNEAQLEKSRLLSDRFSAERPKGSFSTLEIQRTEQGDSAMYLCASSNQGNSGNTIYFGEGSWLTVV.

The V gene is TRBV29-1, the J gene TRBJ1-2, with a tentative D call TRBD1 (6 bases). Germline V CDR1 and CDR2: SQVTM, ANQGSEA. CDR3 length: 14 residues. V lost 1 base to trimming and J lost 11 bases, with 20 bases between them. In nucleotides, the CDR3 is TGCAGCGTTGAAGCCCCGGGACAACCTTGGGTATACACCTTC. Amino acids: CSVEAPGQPWVYTF.

This chain links TRBV4-3 with TRBJ2-5, with D possibly being TRBD2 (6 bases). CDR1 and CDR2 (germline): LGHNA, YSLEER. CDR3 length: 16 amino acids. The V end was cut by 5 bases, the J end by 4 bases, with 20 bases between. The CDR3 nucleotides are TGCGCCAGCAGCTTAAGAGGGGCGGGATCTGGAGAGACCCAGTACTTC. Protein: CASSLRGAGSGETQYF.

V and J are TRBV19 and TRBJ2-7; 7 nucleotides agree with TRBD1. J gave up 2 bases and V 6 bases, and 10 bases lay outside the gene matches. Germline V gene data show CDR1 as LNHDA and CDR2 as SQIVND (reference sequence). The CDR3 covers 15 residues. The CDR3 loop is CASSLLGTATYEQYF. The CDR3 nucleotides are TGTGCCAGTAGCCTCCTCGGGACAGCGACCTACGAGCAGTACTTC.

This clonotype showed up just a few times. J is TRBJ1-1 and V is TRBV18, with TRBD1 matching 8 bases. The CDR3 sequence is 14 residues long. Trimming at V came to 3 bases and at J to 4 bases, leaving 4 bases not matched to a gene. Germline CDR1 KGHSH, CDR2 LQKENI. Here the CDR3 reads CASSPQGAGTEAFF. The CDR3 DNA reads TGTGCCAGCTCACCTCAGGGGGCGGGCACTGAAGCTTTCTTT.

The chain employs TRBV7-2 and TRBJ1-3; D possibly corresponds to TRBD1 (5 bases). CDR1 and CDR2 (germline): SGHTA, FQGNSA. The ends were cut back, 5 bases at V and 2 bases at J, with 13 bases in the middle. This CDR3 spans 15 amino acids. The CDR3 reads CASSLIRGTGNTIYF. CDR3 in DNA: TGTGCCAGCAGCCTAATCCGGGGGACTGGAAACACCATATATTTT. Full variable domain (rest looked up from reference TRBV7-2 and TRBJ1-3): GAGVSQSPSNKVTEKGKDVELRCDPISGHTALYWYRQSLGQGLEFLIYFQGNSAPDKSGLPSDRFSAERTGGSVSTLTIQRTQQEDSAVYLCASSLIRGTGNTIYFGEGSWLTVV.

The V call is TRBV14, the J call TRBJ2-7; TRBD1 agrees at 7 bases. The CDR3 covers 16 residues. With 4 bases clipped from V and 2 bases from J, the junction kept 11 bases outside the gene matches. Germline CDR1 SGHDN, CDR2 FVKESK. CDR3 bases: TGTGCCAGCAGCCTCTTACAGGGGAGTTCGGCCTACGAGCAGTACTTC. Protein product: CASSLLQGSSAYEQYF.

This clonotype appeared a single time. The rearrangement uses TRBV20-1 and TRBJ1-5, with unresolved D. The CDR3 is made up of 15 amino acids. The germline CDR1 and CDR2 sequences are DFQATT and SNEGSKA (reference sequence). V was cut by 2 bases and J by 3 bases, with 14 bases left in between. The CDR3 DNA reads TGCAGTGCTAGAATAGGTGTTGGACTCAATCAGCCCCAGCATTTT. As protein: CSARIGVGLNQPQHF.

This chain connects TRBV5-1 to TRBJ2-6, with 7 bases fitting TRBD1. Germline V CDR1 and CDR2: SGHRS, YFSETQ. J was trimmed by 4 bases and V by 4 bases; bases with no gene match: 14. There are 18 residues in the CDR3. CDR3: CASSARQGRGAGANVLTF. CDR3 bases: TGCGCCAGCAGCGCCAGACAGGGAAGGGGCGCGGGGGCCAACGTCCTGACTTTC.

This clonotype was recorded once. This chain connects TRBV20-1 to TRBJ1-1, with 7 bases fitting TRBD1. In germline, CDR1 is DFQATT, CDR2 SNEGSKA (reference sequence). This CDR3 is built from 13 residues. J lost 3 bases, V lost 3 bases, and 4 bases had no gene match. The CDR3 region is CSARAGGYTEAFF. The CDR3 DNA sequence: TGCAGTGCTAGGGCAGGGGGGTACACTGAAGCTTTCTTT.

V gene TRBV7-6 combines with J gene TRBJ1-3; perhaps TRBD1 as D (6 bases). The germline V gene has CDR1 SGHVS and CDR2 FNYEAQ. Trimming stripped 0 bases from V and 0 bases from J, with 21 bases between. The CDR3 runs 20 residues. The CDR3 spells CASSLAGIGGDLSSGNTIYF. The CDR3 DNA follows: TGTGCCAGCAGCTTAGCGGGAATAGGGGGGGACCTTTCCTCTGGAAACACCATATATTTT.

V is TRBV20-1 and J is TRBJ2-7, with no clear D. V was clipped by 0 bases and J by 4 bases, with 7 bases between them. Germline loops: CDR1 DFQATT, CDR2 SNEGSKA (reference sequence). This CDR3 contains 12 residues. CDR3 protein: CSARDKGYEQYF. Written as DNA, the CDR3 is TGCAGTGCTAGAGATAAAGGGTACGAGCAGTACTTC.

The V and J genes are TRBV5-1 and TRBJ1-3; no firm D call. Germline CDR1 and CDR2: SGHRS and YFSETQ. There are 13 residues in the CDR3. The V end was cut by 7 bases, the J end by 0 bases, with 8 bases between. The DNA of the CDR3 is TGCGCCAGCCGTCTGAGCTCTGGAAACACCATATATTTT. Protein: CASRLSSGNTIYF.

This chain links TRBV7-2 with TRBJ2-1; 12 bases fit TRBD2. The CDR3 has 14 residues. CDR1 is SGHTA, CDR2 FQGNSA, per germline. Trimming took 5 bases from V and 9 from J; bases not matched to a gene: 5. CDR3 amino acids: CASSRTSGTGEQFF. CDR3 in DNA: TGTGCCAGCAGCCGGACTAGCGGGACTGGTGAGCAGTTCTTC.

V and J are TRBV7-9 and TRBJ2-1; 13 bases map to TRBD2. Germline values: CDR1 SEHNR, CDR2 FQNEAQ (reference sequence). The CDR3 totals 16 residues. The trim removed 4 bases at V and 9 bases at J, leaving 9 bases unmatched. The chain's CDR3 is CASSYGLAGVWVEQFF. The CDR3 bases are TGTGCCAGCAGCTACGGACTAGCGGGAGTGTGGGTTGAGCAGTTCTTC.

The rearrangement links TRBV12-5 to TRBJ2-2; TRBD2 is a possible D gene (6 bases). Germline V CDR1 and CDR2: LGHNT, FRNRAP. The CDR3 has 13 amino acids. V lost 6 bases, J lost 4 bases, and 9 bases lay in between. CDR3 coding DNA: TGTGCTAGTGGCTCGGAGGGCACCGGGGAGCTGTTTTTT. This gives the protein CASGSEGTGELFF.

In the case of this clonotype: A read error may account for a junction end that differs from germline. The rearrangement links TRBV9 to TRBJ1-3; TRBD1 might be the D (5 bases). From germline, CDR1 is SGDLS and CDR2 YYNGEE. The CDR3 length is 21 residues. The CDR3 reads CASSVTTSGWGGGRSENTIYF. CDR3 DNA sequence: TGTGCCAGCAGCGTCACTACCTCCGGTTGGGGGGGAGGCCGCTCTGAAAACACCATATATTTT.

This chain connects TRBV20-1 to TRBJ1-2; tentatively, D is TRBD1 (5 bases). The CDR3 extends over 13 amino acids. Germline CDR1 and CDR2: DFQATT and SNEGSKA (reference sequence). The V end was cut by 4 bases, the J end by 4 bases, with 13 bases between. The CDR3 spells CSANFRGPYGYTF. The CDR3 coding sequence is TGCAGTGCTAACTTCCGGGGCCCCTATGGCTACACCTTC.

This clonotype occurred once. The rearrangement uses TRBV20-1 and TRBJ2-7; D possibly matches TRBD1 or TRBD2 (5 bases each). V was trimmed by 3 bases and J by 3 bases, leaving 9 bases between them. Germline CDR1 DFQATT, CDR2 SNEGSKA (reference sequence). There are 12 residues in the CDR3. CDR3 nucleotide sequence: TGCAGTGCTAGTTGGGACCACTACGAGCAGTACTTC. It specifies CSASWDHYEQYF.